This T cell receptor beta chain was sequenced for a study of human T cells and chemical hapten exposure (dated by TCRdb to the early 2020s). General notes on the study: For sensitization, 2% DPC in acetone was applied to a 2 cm by 2 cm area of upper inner arm skin. Twenty-nine alopecia patients provided blood for TCR sequencing at one to four time points (pre-sensitization, 2, 6 and 24 weeks). Libraries were pooled for sequencing, and variation in per-sample TCR yields was attributed mainly to small differences in library volumes within the pool. Patch tests used Finn chambers with 0.01% DPC on the upper back, scored after 6 days by International Contact Dermatitis Research Group standards. The study tracked peripheral blood TCR repertoire changes in vivo during primary and secondary sensitization to the hapten diphenylcyclopropenone (DPC) in alopecia patients. Alopecia areata with under or over 50% scalp involvement, alopecia totalis and alopecia universalis were represented in the patient cohort, which was mostly female. Blood was sampled from patients pre-sensitization (week 0) and at 2, 6 and about 24 weeks after DPC sensitization. Patients additionally received weekly therapeutic DPC doses to the scalp throughout the roughly 25-week study period. For every blood RNA sample, sequencing covered both the TCR alpha and TCR beta chains. Findings and caveats that apply to the study as a whole: The number of PT1 expanded TCRs positively correlated with patch test score, significant at thresholds 8, 16 and 32 but not 4. Alopecia, a presumed autoimmune disease, was present in all patients, so the immune response of the patients might differ from that of healthy individuals. No change with DPC sensitization was found in the number of TCRs above 1 in 1000 frequency, and no evidence of global repertoire structure alterations was found. Compared with pre-sensitization or healthy control sets, expanded TCRs formed significantly more large CDR3 similarity clusters, which is consistent with antigen-driven responses. After repeated subsampling, changes were observed in the strength of the expansion versus patch-test correlation and in the threshold at which the correlation became significant.

Notes on this clonotype: The antigen this receptor binds is unknown. The input lacks base qualities; no much larger clone sits a single base away.

Per the germline V gene (reference sequence), LNHNV is the CDR1 and YYDKDF is the CDR2. V was cut back by 0 bases and J by 5 bases, leaving a gap of 10 bases between them. The CDR3 goes from the cysteine to the phenylalanine over 14 residues. Here the CDR3 DNA is all that survives: 42 bases in frame from base 1. Taken with the paper, the label for time point translates to: pre-sensitization, week 0. According to the study, the label for this sample's treatment or condition signals: therapeutic diphenylcyclopropenone sensitization with weekly scalp DPC. Total RNA was extracted from unfractionated whole blood collected in Tempus Blood RNA tubes. At every patch-test visit, the blood draw took place before the patch test was put on. To be eligible, patients had to be aged 18 to 70, diagnosed with alopecia and judged suitable for DPC therapy, while pregnant patients were excluded. Libraries were made using RACE. The run used a NextSeq 500. During library preparation, unique molecular identifiers were attached to individual cDNA molecules so that TCRs could be counted in a quantitative, reproducible way. Under the source paper's analysis protocol: A median of around 100,000 TCRs per sample was observed, with a range of roughly 20,000 to 750,000. The Decombinator software suite was used to annotate V, J and CDR3 in the TCR reads. For PS versus PT1 abundance plots, all samples were subsampled to the same number of TCRs (28,000). TCRs were defined as expanded if absent before sensitization and observed at least eight times at the 2-week time point. Clones were called with MiXCR by TCRdb after fastp trimmed the public reads at Q25, and only in-frame beta chains were retained. Rows with a matching CDR3 protein are joined into one entry that keeps the most common DNA and genes. What appears here as the V and J calls and clone size reflects TCRdb's work, not the paper's. This sample lists tens of thousands of distinct CDR3 sequences; 9.6% were detected once. The ten largest make up 9.5% to 10% of the sample.

The chain is made from TRBV15 and TRBJ2-5, with no reliable assignment of the D segment. This TCR was sampled from a woman aged 25 to 39 with alopecia areata. Some clones in this sample may be carry-over from other donors' samples. This sample comprised whole blood, obtained in connection with sensitization to the hapten diphenylcyclopropenone (DPC). The DNA is TGTGCCACCAGCAGAGACCGTGGACGGGAGACCCAGTACTTC. It encodes CATSRDRGRETQYF.